This is a list of T cell receptor beta chains from one sample in a study of spatial heterogeneity in lung cancer. TCRdb used MiXCR to reprocess the 5' RACE reads, holding one entry per CDR3 protein. The table includes 45,000 to 55,000 distinct CDR3 sequences, approximately 5% detected once. Sequencing was performed on PBMCs, taken at surgery. The receptors originated from a male donor with early-stage non-small cell lung cancer. The CDR3 runs from the conserved cysteine through the conserved F or W. Fields, in order: J gene, V gene, CDR3 protein.

TRBJ1-3	TRBV7-8	CASSLEVTKPGNTIYF
TRBJ2-3	TRBV11-3	CTSSLVREADTEYF
TRBJ2-3	TRBV2	CASVRDRGRLDTQYF
TRBJ2-1	TRBV6-5	CASSPGLVLYNEQFF
TRBJ2-3	TRBV18	CASSPGSIKYTQYF
TRBJ2-6	TRBV3-1	CASSPPAGQGLSGANVLTF
TRBJ1-3	TRBV9	CASSVGQGRGISGNTIYF
TRBJ2-1	TRBV18	CASSGSGTDNEQFF
TRBJ1-6	TRBV20-1	CSARDGSWDSPLHF
TRBJ2-3	TRBV12-3/TRBV12-4	CASSPATYTQYF
TRBJ2-1	TRBV20-1	CSASGLADLSLSSNEQFF
TRBJ2-7	TRBV11-2	CASSFLRQDYRRKQYF
TRBJ2-4	TRBV5-5	CASSTEPGQGDIQYF
TRBJ2-5	TRBV20-1	CSARAADRGHETQYF
TRBJ2-3	TRBV30	CAWSGISTDTQYF
TRBJ2-1	TRBV20-1	CSARDRRGRDEQFF
TRBJ2-7	TRBV27	CASSTSDGSSYEQYF
TRBJ2-5	TRBV20-1	CSAPLTAETQYF
TRBJ2-2	TRBV28	CATISGSTGELFF
TRBJ2-7	TRBV5-1	CASSLDPLGEQYF
TRBJ2-2	TRBV5-1	CASSLKQGNTGELFF
TRBJ1-5	TRBV19	CASRGQGSNQPQHF
TRBJ2-5	TRBV29-1	CSVEGQGGGETQYF
TRBJ2-1	TRBV11-3	CASSSRDSGSYNEQFF
TRBJ2-5	TRBV14	CASSRSAAFNQETQYF
TRBJ2-6	TRBV4-1	CASSEWSSGVASGANVLTF
TRBJ2-3	TRBV20-1	CRGTSPSSGTQYF
TRBJ1-1	TRBV20-1	CSAREEFGGNTEAFF
TRBJ2-7	TRBV20-1	CSANPPGDEQYF
TRBJ2-5	TRBV4-1	CASSQDIETQYF
TRBJ2-1	TRBV7-8	CASSLGTSTHEQFF
TRBJ2-1	TRBV13	CASSSPTSFSGRDEQFF
TRBJ1-6	TRBV30	CAWSVLWGAGHKSPLHF
TRBJ2-2	TRBV9	CASSATSTGELFF
TRBJ2-5	TRBV28	CASSEGGTTKETQYF
TRBJ2-1	TRBV5-1	CASTETSGNYNEQFF
TRBJ2-1	TRBV5-1	CASSLKSGRNEQFF